Sequencing of this T cell receptor beta chain was carried out in a study of control samples from healthy donors and cancer patients. Germline V gene data show CDR1 as SGHTA and CDR2 as FQGTGA. The CDR3 length is 14 residues. Trimming took off 2 bases at V and 1 base at J, with 8 bases between the two ends. The assay was immunoSEQ multiplex PCR, and TCRdb's table has in-frame clones only and misses some. The data contain under 450,000 clones, 80% to 95% of them singletons. The chain links TRBV7-3 to TRBJ2-5; the D is unclear. This TCR derives from a man aged 35 to 55 with head and neck cancer. The source material was PBMCs. The CDR3 region has the DNA TGTGCCAGCAGCTTAGATGGGTTCCAAGAGACCCAGTACTTC. Its translation is CASSLDGFQETQYF.